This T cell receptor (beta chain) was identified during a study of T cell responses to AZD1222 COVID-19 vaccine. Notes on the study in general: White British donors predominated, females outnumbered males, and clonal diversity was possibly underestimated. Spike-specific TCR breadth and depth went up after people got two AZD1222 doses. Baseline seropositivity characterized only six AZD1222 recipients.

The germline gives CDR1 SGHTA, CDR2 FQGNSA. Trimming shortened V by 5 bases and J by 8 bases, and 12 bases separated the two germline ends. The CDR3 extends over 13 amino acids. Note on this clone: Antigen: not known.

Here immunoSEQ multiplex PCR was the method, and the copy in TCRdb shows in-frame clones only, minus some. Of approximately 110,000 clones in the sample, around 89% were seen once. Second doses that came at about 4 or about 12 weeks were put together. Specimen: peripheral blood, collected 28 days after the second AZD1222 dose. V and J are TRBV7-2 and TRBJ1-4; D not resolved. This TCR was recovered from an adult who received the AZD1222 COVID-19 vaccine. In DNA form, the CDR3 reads TGTGCCAGCAGCGTGGGATCCCGGGAAAAACTGTTTTTT. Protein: CASSVGSREKLFF.